Below are 24 T cell receptor beta chains sequenced from a single sample in a study of long-term antiretroviral therapy in people with HIV. The immunoSEQ assay was v3.0, run at survey level. Produced via immunoSEQ multiplex PCR; TCRdb's table is partial and in-frame only. Counted here are 24,000 or so clones, around 87% occurring once; the ten biggest clones make up roughly 4%. The sequences come from unsorted PBMCs, collected 1.9 years after starting antiretroviral therapy. The receptors derive from a woman aged 30 to 39 with HIV.

The chain is built from TRBV29-1 and TRBJ1-2, with 8 bases identical to TRBD1. From germline, CDR1 is SQVTM and CDR2 ANQGSEA. V lost 5 bases to trimming and J lost 0 bases; unmatched junction nucleotides: 14. This CDR3 has 17 residues. In DNA form, the CDR3 reads TGCAGCGTTAAAACCGACAGGGGCGAATACTCTAACTATGGCTACACCTTC. It encodes CSVKTDRGEYSNYGYTF.

The chain uses TRBV2 and TRBJ1-2; weak D call: TRBD1 (5 bases). The CDR3 extends over 15 amino acids. Germline CDR1 is SNHLY and CDR2 is FYNNEI. Trimming shortened V by 8 bases and J by 6 bases, and 22 bases separated the two germline ends. CDR3 nucleotides: TGTGCCAGCGGGGAGGCCAGGGCACAAGGTAATGGCTACACCTTC. Protein product: CASGEARAQGNGYTF. The full variable domain, with the rest looked up from reference TRBV2 and TRBJ1-2, is EPEVTQTPSHQVTQMGQEVILRCVPISNHLYFYWYRQILGQKVEFLVSFYNNEISEKSEIFDDQFSVERPDGSNFTLKIRSTKLEDSAMYFCASGEARAQGNGYTFGSGTRLTVV.

The chain combines TRBV20-1 with TRBJ2-5, with D uncertain. From germline, CDR1 is DFQATT and CDR2 SNEGSKA (reference sequence). The CDR3 length is 10 residues. V was trimmed by 3 bases and J by 4 bases, leaving 3 bases between them. Here the CDR3 reads CSARRETQYF. The CDR3 DNA reads as TGCAGTGCTAGGCGAGAGACCCAGTACTTC.

This clone came up once. The V and J genes are TRBV2 and TRBJ1-2; D remains ambiguous. The CDR3 runs 15 residues. Trimming removed 1 base at V and 4 bases at J, with 13 bases between. Per germline, CDR1 SNHLY and CDR2 FYNNEI. This CDR3 is CASSEGAGSTYGYTF. The DNA of the CDR3 is TGTGCCAGCAGTGAAGGGGCTGGATCTACCTATGGCTACACCTTC.

The chain has TRBV29-1 and TRBJ1-1, with D hard to call. V lost 4 bases to trimming and J lost 0 bases, with 12 bases between them. CDR3 length: 14 amino acids. Germline V gene data show CDR1 as SQVTM and CDR2 as ANQGSEA. The CDR3 nucleotides read TGCAGCGTTGTCCACGGCACACTGAACACTGAAGCTTTCTTT. It encodes CSVVHGTLNTEAFF. Together with reference TRBV29-1 and TRBJ1-1, the CDR3 gives the full variable domain: SAVISQKPSRDICQRGTSLTIQCQVDSQVTMMFWYRQQPGQSLTLIATANQGSEATYESGFVIDKFPISRPNLTFSTLTVSNMSPEDSSIYLCSVVHGTLNTEAFFGQGTRLTVV.

The chain uses TRBV19 and TRBJ2-2; D is unresolved. This CDR3 has 13 amino acids. The V end was cut by 4 bases, the J end by 8 bases, with 11 bases between. Germline V CDR1 and CDR2: LNHDA, SQIVND (reference sequence). The CDR3 nucleotides read TGTGCCAGTAGTACCACGGACGGAGGGGAGCTGTTTTTT. As protein: CASSTTDGGELFF.

The rearrangement uses TRBV10-3 and TRBJ1-1, with D hard to call. This CDR3 has 13 amino acids. V shed 7 bases and J shed 5 bases, with 14 bases lying between them. Germline CDR1 reads ENHRY; CDR2 reads SYGVKD. Here the CDR3 reads CAITASGLTEAFF. Here the CDR3 DNA reads TGTGCCATCACTGCCAGTGGGTTGACTGAAGCTTTCTTT.

This clone was observed a single time. The genes are TRBV5-5 and TRBJ1-5, with D perhaps matching TRBD1 (5 bases). Trimming removed 0 bases from V and 6 bases from J, with 13 bases in between. Germline V gives CDR1 SGHKS, CDR2 YYEKEE (reference sequence). The CDR3 loop spans 15 amino acids. CDR3 sequence (DNA): TGTGCCAGCAGCTTGGAGCAGGGTCGGTTTCAGCCCCAGCATTTT. Its protein is CASSLEQGRFQPQHF.

This chain uses TRBV7-2 with TRBJ1-2, with a possible D match to TRBD1 (5 bases). The CDR3 length is 18 residues. Germline CDR1 SGHTA, CDR2 FQGNSA. V gave up 1 base and J gave up 4 bases, with 22 bases separating them. The CDR3 protein is CASSLDATGRLGPYGYTF. The DNA for the CDR3 is TGTGCCAGCAGCTTAGATGCGACCGGCCGGTTGGGGCCCTATGGCTACACCTTC.

The rearrangement links TRBV2 to TRBJ2-7; 7 positions match TRBD2. Germline CDR1 SNHLY, CDR2 FYNNEI. Trimming at V came to 8 bases and at J to 6 bases, leaving 13 bases not matched to a gene. The CDR3 totals 14 residues. This chain's CDR3 is CASWYREGLGEQYV. The CDR3 DNA follows: TGTGCCAGCTGGTATAGGGAGGGTTTGGGCGAGCAGTACGTC.

This chain uses TRBV5-1 with TRBJ2-5, with 8 bases identical to TRBD1. V lost 4 bases to trimming and J lost 4 bases; unmatched junction nucleotides: 6. Germline V CDR1 and CDR2: SGHRS, YFSETQ. This CDR3 comprises 14 residues. The CDR3 bases are TGCGCCAGCAGCAACGGACAGGGAGGAGAGACCCAGTACTTC. It encodes CASSNGQGGETQYF.

The V gene is TRBV27, the J gene TRBJ1-2; 12 bases align to TRBD1. From germline, CDR1 is MNHEY and CDR2 SMNVEV (reference sequence). Losses at the gene ends were 5 bases for V and 12 bases for J; bases not matched to a gene: 16. The CDR3 covers 16 residues. This CDR3 is CASSPQPGQGARENTF. For the CDR3, the DNA is TGTGCCAGCAGTCCCCAACCGGGACAGGGGGCGAGGGAAAACACCTTC.

The rearrangement uses TRBV7-7 and TRBJ2-3; TRBD1 matches 12 bases. Trimming took 1 base from V and 6 from J; bases not matched to a gene: 5. Germline values: CDR1 SSHAT, CDR2 FNYEAQ (reference sequence). The CDR3 contains 16 residues. The CDR3 is CASSLDGTGGLDTQYF. Here the CDR3 DNA reads TGTGCCAGCAGCTTAGATGGGACAGGGGGCTTGGATACGCAGTATTTT.

The chain combines TRBV14 with TRBJ2-1, with 16 nucleotides matching TRBD2. This CDR3 spans 16 amino acids. Germline V gives CDR1 SGHDN, CDR2 FVKESK. J lost 6 bases, V lost 4 bases, and 3 bases had no gene match. CDR3 residues: CASSPGTSGGANEQFF. As DNA, the CDR3 is TGTGCCAGCAGCCCTGGGACTAGCGGGGGGGCCAATGAGCAGTTCTTC.

The V gene is TRBV12-5, the J gene TRBJ1-2; a weak D match, TRBD1 (6 bases). V was cut by 0 bases and J by 7 bases, with 15 bases left in between. The CDR3 has 15 residues. Germline CDR1 and CDR2: LGHNT and FRNRAP. The CDR3 DNA follows: TGTGCTAGTGGTTTGGTCCCCAGGGGAAAGGGTGGCTACACCTTC. Its protein is CASGLVPRGKGGYTF.

The CDR3 is CAWFGAGPRGYTF. CDR3 nucleotides: TGTGCCTGGTTTGGTGCCGGCCCGAGGGGCTACACCTTC. The chain employs TRBV30 and TRBJ1-2; D unclear. This CDR3 is built from 13 residues. Germline V gives CDR1 GTSNPN, CDR2 SVGIG (reference sequence). V dropped 5 bases and J dropped 8 bases, with 18 bases sitting between them.

The chain has TRBV28 and TRBJ2-7, with TRBD1 identical over 7 bases. The CDR3 covers 12 residues. Trimming at V came to 5 bases and at J to 6 bases, leaving 4 bases not matched to a gene. Germline V lookup: CDR1 MDHEN, CDR2 SYDVKM. CDR3 in amino acids: CASSGGQPEQYV. The CDR3 DNA reads TGTGCCAGCAGTGGGGGACAGCCCGAGCAGTACGTC.

The V and J genes are TRBV5-1 and TRBJ2-7, with 7 positions matching TRBD1. There are 15 residues in the CDR3. Trimming cost V 5 bases and J 3 bases; bases outside gene matches: 11. Looked up from germline, CDR1 is SGHRS and CDR2 is YFSETQ. CDR3 bases: TGCGCCAGCAGATTTGGACAGGCCGAACTCTACGAGCAGTACTTC. Translation gives CASRFGQAELYEQYF.

The CDR3, as DNA: TGTGCCAGCAGCCGAGACAGAGATACGCAGTATTTT. Translation gives CASSRDRDTQYF. The V gene is TRBV7-2, the J gene TRBJ2-3; maybe TRBD1 (5 bases). Trimming removed 5 bases at V and 5 bases at J, with 8 bases between. The CDR3 sequence is 12 residues long. Germline lookup yields CDR1 SGHTA and CDR2 FQGNSA.

In regard to this clone: At the DNA level, this CDR3 is encoded by other sequences in the same sample as well. This chain uses TRBV18 with TRBJ1-1, with a possible D match to TRBD1 (5 bases). Germline V gene lookup returns CDR1 KGHSH and CDR2 LQKENI. The CDR3 consists of 13 residues. Trimming shortened V by 2 bases and J by 5 bases, and 9 bases separated the two germline ends. The CDR3: CASSPRGDTEAFF. The CDR3 DNA sequence: TGTGCCAGCTCACCAAGAGGGGATACTGAAGCTTTCTTT.

This clone was seen only a few times. The genes are TRBV12-5 and TRBJ1-5; D is perhaps TRBD1 (5 bases). V shed 0 bases and J shed 0 bases, with 18 bases lying between them. The CDR3 totals 19 residues. Germline V lookup: CDR1 LGHNT, CDR2 FRNRAP. This CDR3 is CASGLVLEEGLDSNQPQHF. The CDR3 bases are TGTGCTAGTGGTTTGGTACTAGAGGAGGGGCTAGATAGCAATCAGCCCCAGCATTTT.

The chain combines TRBV5-1 with TRBJ1-1; tentative D call: TRBD1 (5 bases). CDR3 length: 15 amino acids. Germline V gene data show CDR1 as SGHRS and CDR2 as YFSETQ. V lost 7 bases and J lost 5, with 21 bases in between. The CDR3 loop reads CASAPGPSLATEAFF. Here the CDR3 DNA reads TGCGCCAGCGCCCCGGGACCTTCTTTGGCTACTGAAGCTTTCTTT.

The chain joins TRBV29-1 to TRBJ1-1, with TRBD1 matching over 7 bases. The V gene's germline CDR1 is SQVTM and CDR2 ANQGSEA. CDR3 length: 15 amino acids. V lost 5 bases and J lost 6; bases outside the gene matches: 15. CDR3 DNA: TGCAGCGTTAAAGCGGTGGCAGGGGGGGAATCTGAAGCTTTCTTT. This sequence encodes CSVKAVAGGESEAFF.

This sequence joins TRBV10-3 and TRBJ2-6; D is perhaps TRBD1 (7 bases). CDR1 and CDR2 from the germline V gene are ENHRY and SYGVKD. The V end lost 5 bases, the J end lost 0 bases, and 20 bases lay between the germline ends. The CDR3 is made up of 19 amino acids. In DNA form, the CDR3 reads TGTGCCATCAGTTCCTTAGGGGGGACAGTGGACTCTGGGGCCAACGTCCTGACTTTC. Amino acid sequence: CAISSLGGTVDSGANVLTF.